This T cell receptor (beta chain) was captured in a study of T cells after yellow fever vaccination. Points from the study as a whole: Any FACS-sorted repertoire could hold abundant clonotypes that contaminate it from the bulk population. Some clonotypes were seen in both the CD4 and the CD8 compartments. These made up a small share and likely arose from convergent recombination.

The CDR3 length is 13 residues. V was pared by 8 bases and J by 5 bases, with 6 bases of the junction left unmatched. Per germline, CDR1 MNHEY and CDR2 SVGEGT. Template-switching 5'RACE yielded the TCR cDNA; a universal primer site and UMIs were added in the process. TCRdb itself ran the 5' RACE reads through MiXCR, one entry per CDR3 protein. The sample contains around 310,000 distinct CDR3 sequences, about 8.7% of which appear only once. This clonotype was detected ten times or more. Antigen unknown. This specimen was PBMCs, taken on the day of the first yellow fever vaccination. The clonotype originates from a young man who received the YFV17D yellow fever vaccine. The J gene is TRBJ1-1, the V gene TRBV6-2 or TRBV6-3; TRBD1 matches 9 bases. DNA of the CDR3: TGTGCCAGCGGACAGGGGCCGTGGACTGAAGCTTTCTTT. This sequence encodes CASGQGPWTEAFF.